This entry lists 26 T cell receptor beta chains sequenced from one sample in a study of high-grade serous ovarian cancer treatment subgroups. Data came from immunoSEQ multiplex PCR; TCRdb stores just in-frame clones and leaves some out. Of roughly 2,800 clones in the sample, approximately 68% were seen once. Tumor samples were taken before definitive surgery or chemotherapy. The sequenced sample consisted of tumor tissue. These receptors came from a human donor with high-grade serous ovarian cancer.

This clone was counted between two and nine times. The rearrangement links TRBV6-1 to TRBJ2-1, with no clear D. The V end was cut by 2 bases, the J end by 6 bases, with 11 bases between. The CDR3 has 14 amino acids. CDR1 MNHNS and CDR2 SASEGT come from the germline V gene. CDR3 coding DNA: TGTGCCAGCAGTGAACTAGTTTTTATCAATGAGCAGTTCTTC. This encodes CASSELVFINEQFF.

V gene TRBV9 combines with J gene TRBJ2-7; D not resolved. Germline V gene sequence: CDR1 SGDLS, CDR2 YYNGEE. The CDR3 contains 16 residues. The ends were cut back, 0 bases at V and 3 bases at J, with 16 bases in the middle. CDR3: CASSVGRHHAYYEQYF. CDR3 nucleotide sequence: TGTGCCAGCAGCGTAGGGCGACACCATGCCTACTACGAGCAGTACTTC.

V gene TRBV7-8 combines with J gene TRBJ1-1; maybe TRBD1 (5 bases). CDR1 and CDR2 from the germline V gene are SGHVS and FQNEAQ. The CDR3 is 13 residues long. The ends were cut back, 4 bases at V and 3 bases at J, with 9 bases in the middle. The CDR3 sequence: CASSSRGHTEAFF. CDR3 nucleotide sequence: TGTGCCAGCAGCTCCCGGGGCCACACTGAAGCTTTCTTT.

In this sample, this clone turned up once. The V gene is TRBV4-3, the J gene TRBJ2-1; 8 bases are shared with TRBD2. The J segment lost 3 bases and the V segment lost 0 bases, leaving 4 bases of the junction unmatched. Germline CDR1 is LGHNA and CDR2 is YSLEER. The CDR3 sequence is 16 residues long. DNA for the CDR3: TGCGCCAGCAGCCAAGACGGGAGCGGGAGCTACAATGAGCAGTTCTTC. This encodes CASSQDGSGSYNEQFF.

A few counts support this clone. V usage is TRBV9 and J usage is TRBJ2-3; D not resolved. Germline values: CDR1 SGDLS, CDR2 YYNGEE. The CDR3 extends over 16 amino acids. V lost 0 bases to trimming and J lost 2 bases, with 13 bases between them. The CDR3: CASSVGLGLPTDTQYF. The DNA for the CDR3 is TGTGCCAGCAGCGTAGGTCTTGGATTGCCCACAGATACGCAGTATTTT.

This clone has a handful of counts. CDR3 sequence: CASSITTSYEQYF. Here the CDR3 DNA reads TGTGCCAGTAGTATCACCACTAGCTACGAGCAGTACTTC. The rearrangement uses TRBV19 and TRBJ2-7, with D possibly TRBD2 on 5 matching bases. V lost 3 bases to trimming and J lost 3 bases, with 9 bases between them. The V gene's germline CDR1 is LNHDA and CDR2 SQIVND (reference sequence). CDR3 size: 13 residues.

The chain combines TRBV2 with TRBJ1-6; no reliable D call. V dropped 2 bases and J dropped 2 bases, with 7 bases sitting between them. This CDR3 is 15 amino acids long. The germline gives CDR1 SNHLY, CDR2 FYNNEI. The CDR3 nucleotides are TGTGCCAGCAGTGAACTAGCAACCTATAATTCACCCCTCCACTTT. This translates into CASSELATYNSPLHF.

This clone was counted only a few times. CDR3 sequence (DNA): TGTGCCAGTAGTAAGGGGGGGATGAACACTGAAGCTTTCTTT. Translating it yields CASSKGGMNTEAFF. This sequence joins TRBV19 and TRBJ1-1, with TRBD1 as a possible D gene (6 bases). V lost 4 bases, J lost 0 bases, and 9 bases lay in between. Germline loops: CDR1 LNHDA, CDR2 SQIVND (reference sequence). This CDR3 has 14 residues.

The V and J genes are TRBV7-6 and TRBJ1-2; D remains ambiguous. The V gene's germline CDR1 is SGHVS and CDR2 FNYEAQ. CDR3 size: 11 residues. Trimming stripped 2 bases from V and 12 bases from J, with 10 bases between. The CDR3, as DNA: TGTGCCAGCAGCTTAATGACTTACGACACCTTC. Protein sequence: CASSLMTYDTF. The variable domain in full, with the rest retrieved from reference TRBV7-6 and TRBJ1-2, is GAGVSQSPRYKVTKRGQDVALRCDPISGHVSLYWYRQALGQGPEFLTYFNYEAQQDKSGLPNDRFSAERPEGSISTLTIQRTEQRDSAMYRCASSLMTYDTFGSGTRLTVV.

This rearrangement joins TRBV7-8 to TRBJ2-7; TRBD2 is a possible D gene (6 bases). Deletions cut 5 bases from V and 2 bases from J, with 16 bases between. This CDR3 is built from 15 residues. Germline CDR1 and CDR2: SGHVS and FQNEAQ. CDR3 loop: CASSPGEWDPYEQYF. The CDR3 DNA sequence: TGTGCCAGCAGCCCGGGGGAATGGGATCCCTACGAGCAGTACTTC. The variable domain in full, with the rest retrieved from reference TRBV7-8 and TRBJ2-7, is GAGVSQSPRYKVAKRGQDVALRCDPISGHVSLFWYQQALGQGPEFLTYFQNEAQLDKSGLPSDRFFAERPEGSVSTLKIQRTQQEDSAVYLCASSPGEWDPYEQYFGPGTRLTVT.

The chain carries TRBV4-2 and TRBJ1-1; TRBD1 matches 7 bases. Germline-derived CDR1 and CDR2 are LGHNA and YNFKEQ. The CDR3 runs 15 residues. With 1 base clipped from V and 7 bases from J, the junction kept 9 bases outside the gene matches. The CDR3 nucleotides are TGTGCCAGCAGCCAAGTGGGACAGCACGGTGTTGAAGCTTTCTTT. This codes for CASSQVGQHGVEAFF.

A few counts support this clone. The rearrangement uses TRBV2 and TRBJ2-6; D gene ambiguous. CDR3 length: 12 residues. The germline V gene has CDR1 SNHLY and CDR2 FYNNEI. V shed 6 bases and J shed 2 bases, with 2 bases lying between them. The CDR3 protein is CASRAGANVLTF. In nucleotides, the CDR3 is TGTGCCAGCAGAGCTGGGGCCAACGTCCTGACTTTC.

The chain links TRBV28 to TRBJ1-6; D is undetermined. The CDR3 consists of 14 residues. Germline CDR1 and CDR2: MDHEN and SYDVKM. The V end was cut by 2 bases, the J end by 7 bases, with 9 bases between. The CDR3 sequence: CASSLLRLNSPLHF. CDR3 bases: TGTGCCAGCAGTTTACTCCGGTTAAATTCACCCCTCCACTTT.

The V and J genes are TRBV19 and TRBJ1-1; weak D call: TRBD1 (5 bases). Germline assignment: CDR1 LNHDA and CDR2 SQIVND (reference sequence). V was cut by 4 bases and J by 5 bases, with 14 bases left in between. The CDR3 spans 14 residues. This CDR3 reads CASSRGIEGTEAFF. Here the CDR3 DNA reads TGTGCCAGTAGTAGGGGGATAGAGGGGACTGAAGCTTTCTTT.

The rearrangement joins TRBV5-5 to TRBJ1-1, with D unclear. This CDR3 comprises 14 residues. Germline CDR1 and CDR2: SGHKS and YYEKEE (reference sequence). V lost 4 bases to trimming and J lost 0 bases, with 10 bases between them. CDR3 sequence (DNA): TGTGCCAGCAGCCTTCAGCTTATGAACACTGAAGCTTTCTTT. It yields the protein CASSLQLMNTEAFF.

The gene calls are TRBV28 and TRBJ1-2; TRBD1 aligns across 8 bases. The germline gives CDR1 MDHEN, CDR2 SYDVKM. With 11 bases clipped from V and 4 bases from J, the junction kept 12 bases outside the gene matches. The CDR3 extends over 14 amino acids. As DNA, the CDR3 is TGTGCCCTGAGTTCAGGGGGCGGGAGCTATGGCTACACCTTC. Amino acids: CALSSGGGSYGYTF.

The chain links TRBV11-2 to TRBJ2-1; D is possibly TRBD2 (6 bases). The CDR3 contains 19 residues. Per germline, CDR1 SGHAT and CDR2 FQNNGV. The germline V and J ends were trimmed by 2 bases and 4 bases, with 24 bases remaining between them. In DNA, the CDR3 is TGTGCCAGCAGCTTAAGGATCGGGGCGGCGGGAAGAGTGTACAATGAGCAGTTCTTC. It specifies CASSLRIGAAGRVYNEQFF.

J is TRBJ2-7 and V is TRBV27; D possibly corresponds to TRBD1 (6 bases). Germline loops: CDR1 MNHEY, CDR2 SMNVEV (reference sequence). The V gene lost 5 bases and the J gene lost 6 bases, with 17 bases spanning the gap. This CDR3 spans 14 amino acids. For the CDR3, the DNA is TGTGCCAGCAGTCTTACGGCTCAGGGGTTCGAGCAGTACTTC. It is translated as CASSLTAQGFEQYF.

J is TRBJ2-6 and V is TRBV4-3; D remains unclear. CDR3 length: 16 residues. The germline V gene has CDR1 LGHNA and CDR2 YSLEER. Trimming took off 0 bases at V and 0 bases at J, with 6 bases between the two ends. The CDR3 DNA reads as TGCGCCAGCAGCCAAGATCCAGACTCTGGGGCCAACGTCCTGACTTTC. Residues: CASSQDPDSGANVLTF.

The chain combines TRBV2 with TRBJ1-3, with no clear D. V gave up 1 base and J gave up 0 bases, with 7 bases separating them. This CDR3 spans 15 amino acids. CDR1 is SNHLY, CDR2 FYNNEI, per germline. The CDR3 nucleotides are TGTGCCAGCAGTGAAGATGCGAGCTCTGGAAACACCATATATTTT. It translates to CASSEDASSGNTIYF.

This clone was observed a few times. The chain is built from TRBV15 and TRBJ1-1, with D unclear. CDR1 and CDR2 from the germline V gene are LNHNV and YYDKDF (reference sequence). V lost 0 bases and J 6 bases, leaving 17 bases between the germline ends. The CDR3 spans 16 residues. The CDR3 region has the DNA TGTGCCACCAGCAGAGATCTGGGAAATACAGTCTCTGAAGCTTTCTTT. It encodes CATSRDLGNTVSEAFF.

V usage is TRBV4-3 and J usage is TRBJ2-5, with TRBD2 identical over 8 bases. This CDR3 is built from 16 residues. Germline V gives CDR1 LGHNA, CDR2 YSLEER. J lost 5 bases, V lost 2 bases, and 10 bases had no gene match. CDR3 loop: CASSQFTGTSLETQYF. In DNA, the CDR3 is TGCGCCAGCAGCCAATTTACCGGGACTAGTCTGGAGACCCAGTACTTC.

The CDR3 DNA reads as TGTGCCAGCAGTTACTCCAGCACTGAAGCTTTCTTT. It translates to CASSYSSTEAFF. The rearrangement links TRBV6-6 to TRBJ1-1; D is unresolved. The CDR3 covers 12 residues. The ends were cut back, 0 bases at V and 4 bases at J, with 3 bases in the middle. Germline V gives CDR1 MNHNY, CDR2 SVGAGI (reference sequence).

This clone has just a few counts. The chain recombines TRBV18 with TRBJ2-1; D remains ambiguous. This CDR3 region has 13 residues. CDR1 is KGHSH and CDR2 is LQKENI in the germline V gene. Between the trimmed V and J ends, which lost 3 bases and 9 bases, there was a span of 12 bases. In DNA form, the CDR3 reads TGTGCCAGCTCACCCTACTCCCCGACTGAGCAGTTCTTC. Translation gives CASSPYSPTEQFF.

This rearrangement joins TRBV15 to TRBJ2-1, with TRBD2 identical over 9 bases. The trim removed 8 bases at V and 8 bases at J, leaving 7 bases unmatched. CDR1 is LNHNV and CDR2 is YYDKDF in the germline V gene (reference sequence). The CDR3 contains 13 residues. CDR3 coding DNA: TGTGCCACCGCAGGGACTAGCTTCGATGAGCAGTTCTTC. It is translated as CATAGTSFDEQFF.

This clone was counted a single time. V is TRBV11-2 and J is TRBJ1-2; D is unresolved. CDR1 SGHAT and CDR2 FQNNGV come from the germline V gene. This CDR3 region has 12 residues. V was pared by 0 bases and J by 5 bases, with 4 bases between. The CDR3 here is CASSLEGYGYTF. In nucleotides, the CDR3 is TGTGCCAGCAGCTTAGAGGGGTATGGCTACACCTTC.